These 21 T cell receptor beta chains came from one sample sequenced in a study of T cell responses to AZD1222 COVID-19 vaccine. Data came from immunoSEQ multiplex PCR; TCRdb stores just in-frame clones and leaves some out. The sample records 150,000 to 200,000 clones, around nine tenths being singletons. Sequencing used peripheral blood, obtained 28 days after the second AZD1222 dose. Every receptor here comes from an adult who received the AZD1222 COVID-19 vaccine.

This clone was seen more than once but under ten times. The sample has other DNA sequences that encode this CDR3 too. This sequence joins TRBV5-4 and TRBJ2-5; D unresolved. Trimming took 0 bases from V and 5 from J, leaving 2 bases between them. The length of the CDR3 is 11 residues. The germline V gene encodes CDR1 SGHNT and CDR2 YYREEE (reference sequence). The CDR3 sequence: CASSLDETQYF. The CDR3, as DNA: TGTGCCAGCAGCTTGGATGAGACCCAGTACTTC.

This chain uses TRBV9 with TRBJ2-4; D possibly matches TRBD1 or TRBD2 (6 bases each). The germline V gene has CDR1 SGDLS and CDR2 YYNGEE. V lost 1 base to trimming and J lost 7 bases, with 15 bases between them. This CDR3 spans 15 amino acids. The CDR3 sequence is CASSVTGTGGNIQYF. In DNA, the CDR3 is TGTGCCAGCAGCGTAACCGGGACCGGGGGCAACATTCAGTACTTC.

CDR3 protein: CASSRDSLSGYTF. CDR3 sequence (DNA): TGTGCCAGCAGCCGGGACAGCCTCTCGGGCTACACCTTC. The V gene is TRBV6-5, the J gene TRBJ1-2; 7 positions match TRBD1. From germline, CDR1 is MNHEY and CDR2 SVGAGI. Trimming removed 6 bases from V and 8 bases from J; junction bases left unmatched: 9. The CDR3 length is 13 residues.

This rearrangement joins TRBV6-5 to TRBJ2-5; 11 bases match TRBD1. The germline V gene has CDR1 MNHEY and CDR2 SVGAGI. The CDR3 length is 14 residues. After removal of 5 bases from V and 5 bases from J, the junction contained 4 bases not matched to a gene. The CDR3 DNA reads TGTGCCAGCAGTCGGACAGGGGGCTTTGAGACCCAGTACTTC. This codes for CASSRTGGFETQYF.

The rearrangement uses TRBV9 and TRBJ1-1; D remains unclear. The CDR3 sequence is 14 residues long. The V and J ends lost 6 bases and 0 bases respectively, with 12 bases between them. Germline V gene sequence: CDR1 SGDLS, CDR2 YYNGEE. CDR3 bases: TGTGCCAGCAACGATGGGGTCTTGAACACTGAAGCTTTCTTT. It translates to CASNDGVLNTEAFF.

V gene TRBV5-1 combines with J gene TRBJ1-5; possible D gene TRBD1, 5 bases. V lost 0 bases, J lost 7 bases, and 11 bases lay in between. Germline CDR1 and CDR2: SGHRS and YFSETQ. This CDR3 has 14 amino acids. The CDR3 DNA reads TGCGCCAGCAGCTTGGCCACGGGGGGACAGCCCCAGCATTTT. Translating gives CASSLATGGQPQHF.

The rearrangement links TRBV7-3 to TRBJ2-3, with D possibly being TRBD2 (6 bases). This CDR3 contains 14 residues. Trimming pared 2 bases from V and 2 bases from J, leaving 8 bases between. Germline lookup yields CDR1 SGHTA and CDR2 FQGTGA. CDR3: CASSLQDYTDTQYF. CDR3 in DNA: TGTGCCAGCAGCTTACAGGACTACACAGATACGCAGTATTTT.

The gene calls are TRBV7-3 and TRBJ1-1; tentatively, D is TRBD1 (5 bases). The V gene's germline CDR1 is SGHTA and CDR2 FQGTGA. V gave up 6 bases and J gave up 6 bases, with 17 bases separating them. CDR3 length: 14 amino acids. CDR3 in amino acids: CASSSQGERAEAFF. As DNA, the CDR3 is TGTGCCAGCAGTTCTCAGGGCGAGAGGGCTGAAGCTTTCTTT.

The chain is built from TRBV29-1 and TRBJ2-3; 9 bases align to TRBD1. With 6 bases clipped from V and 3 bases from J, the junction kept 7 bases outside the gene matches. The CDR3 runs 14 residues. Germline CDR1 is SQVTM and CDR2 is ANQGSEA. CDR3 sequence (DNA): TGCAGCGTACCTGAGACAGGGGGTACAGATACGCAGTATTTT. It translates to CSVPETGGTDTQYF.

J is TRBJ2-7 and V is TRBV7-8; 9 positions match TRBD1. Trimming at V came to 5 bases and at J to 0 bases, leaving 14 bases not matched to a gene. The length of the CDR3 is 18 residues. CDR1 is SGHVS and CDR2 is FQNEAQ in the germline V gene. CDR3 amino acids: CASSPRPGTGTLSYEQYF. The CDR3 DNA reads as TGTGCCAGCAGCCCTAGACCAGGGACAGGGACCCTCTCCTACGAGCAGTACTTC. The whole variable domain, filled in from reference TRBV7-8 and TRBJ2-7, reads GAGVSQSPRYKVAKRGQDVALRCDPISGHVSLFWYQQALGQGPEFLTYFQNEAQLDKSGLPSDRFFAERPEGSVSTLKIQRTQQEDSAVYLCASSPRPGTGTLSYEQYFGPGTRLTVT.

The rearrangement links TRBV2 to TRBJ1-5, with 9 bases fitting TRBD1. With 7 bases clipped from V and 7 bases from J, the junction kept 8 bases outside the gene matches. From germline, CDR1 is SNHLY and CDR2 FYNNEI. This CDR3 spans 14 amino acids. The CDR3 reads CASNYRDRDQPQHF. The CDR3 nucleotides are TGTGCCAGCAATTACCGGGACAGGGACCAGCCCCAGCATTTT.

This clone has a handful of counts. The rearrangement uses TRBV6-2 or TRBV6-3 and TRBJ2-7; D is unresolved. The germline gives CDR1 MNHEY, CDR2 SVGEGT. The CDR3 totals 12 residues. V lost 6 bases, J lost 2 bases, and 8 bases lay in between. The CDR3 loop is CASSSPAYEQYF. Here the CDR3 DNA reads TGTGCCAGCAGCTCACCGGCCTACGAGCAGTACTTC.

The chain uses TRBV7-9 and TRBJ1-2; no reliable D call. With 0 bases removed from V and 0 bases from J, the gap between germline ends came to 11 bases. Germline CDR1 reads SEHNR; CDR2 reads FQNEAQ (reference sequence). The CDR3 extends over 16 amino acids. The CDR3 DNA is TGTGCCAGCAGCTTAGCGCTGGAGGGATCTAACTATGGCTACACCTTC. As protein: CASSLALEGSNYGYTF.

The J gene is TRBJ1-1, the V gene TRBV7-8, with D tentatively TRBD1 (5 bases). The V end was cut by 1 base, the J end by 5 bases, with 11 bases between. Germline CDR1 SGHVS, CDR2 FQNEAQ. This CDR3 is 14 amino acids long. The DNA of the CDR3 is TGTGCCAGCAGCTTAGGCGAGACAGTAACTGAAGCTTTCTTT. Translating gives CASSLGETVTEAFF.

CDR3 sequence reads: CASSQDIDGQETQYF. CDR3 nucleotide sequence: TGTGCCAGCAGCCAAGATATCGACGGCCAAGAGACCCAGTACTTC. The J gene is TRBJ2-5, the V gene TRBV3-1 (or the pseudogene TRBV3-2); no definite D call. The V end lost 0 bases, the J end lost 1 base, and 9 bases lay between the germline ends. Per germline, CDR1 LGHDT and CDR2 YNNKEL (reference sequence). This CDR3 has 15 residues.

This chain links TRBV28 with TRBJ1-1, with D possibly matching TRBD1 (6 bases). The CDR3 extends over 11 amino acids. The V gene's germline CDR1 is MDHEN and CDR2 SYDVKM. V lost 8 bases and J lost 3, with 7 bases in between. As DNA, the CDR3 is TGTGCCAGCCAGGGGTACACTGAAGCTTTCTTT. Amino acids: CASQGYTEAFF.

V and J are TRBV19 and TRBJ2-2; tentative D call: TRBD2 (6 bases). This CDR3 comprises 15 residues. The V end was cut by 4 bases, the J end by 4 bases, with 13 bases between. The germline V gene encodes CDR1 LNHDA and CDR2 SQIVND (reference sequence). The CDR3 protein is CASSTSVGTTGELFF. CDR3 nucleotide sequence: TGTGCCAGTAGTACTAGCGTGGGTACCACCGGGGAGCTGTTTTTT.

The V call is TRBV10-3, the J call TRBJ1-6, with TRBD1 as a possible D gene (5 bases). The ends were cut back, 6 bases at V and 4 bases at J, with 10 bases in the middle. Germline assignment: CDR1 ENHRY and CDR2 SYGVKD. This CDR3 comprises 14 residues. DNA for the CDR3: TGTGCCATCAGCCCCAACAGGTATAATTCACCCCTCCACTTT. It translates to CAISPNRYNSPLHF.

The rearrangement uses TRBV28 and TRBJ2-6, with D possibly being TRBD1 (6 bases). Trimming shortened V by 4 bases and J by 0 bases, and 10 bases separated the two germline ends. This CDR3 comprises 16 residues. The V gene's germline CDR1 is MDHEN and CDR2 SYDVKM. Here the CDR3 reads CASSYAGASGANVLTF. CDR3 nucleotides: TGTGCCAGCAGTTACGCAGGGGCCTCTGGGGCCAACGTCCTGACTTTC.

This clone was seen only a few times. The chain links TRBV10-3 to TRBJ1-3; 12 bases align to TRBD1. From germline, CDR1 is ENHRY and CDR2 SYGVKD. The ends lost 6 bases at V and 0 bases at J; junction bases unmatched: 3. This CDR3 contains 16 residues. This CDR3 is CAISEGQGASGNTIYF. In nucleotides, the CDR3 is TGTGCCATCAGCGAGGGACAGGGGGCCTCTGGAAACACCATATATTTT.

The rearrangement links TRBV4-1 to TRBJ2-7; TRBD1 matches 7 bases. Germline V gene data show CDR1 as MGHRA and CDR2 as YSYEKL. Germline trimming cut 3 bases from V and 2 bases from J; bases unmatched to any gene: 7. This CDR3 has 15 amino acids. The CDR3 bases are TGCGCCAGCAGCCAGACAGGGCGGGTAACCTACGAGCAGTACTTC. As protein: CASSQTGRVTYEQYF.